This TCR beta chain is from a study of T cell responses to AZD1222 COVID-19 vaccine. Assay used: immunoSEQ multiplex PCR; TCRdb lists only in-frame clones, some missing. Of 120,000 to 150,000 clones listed, about 90% are singletons. The origin of this receptor is an adult who received the AZD1222 COVID-19 vaccine. The source material was peripheral blood, sampled 28 days after the second AZD1222 dose.

DNA for the CDR3: TGTGCCAGCAGCCAGAGGGATTTTCAGCAGTTCTTC. This codes for CASSQRDFQQFF. This chain links TRBV3-1 (or the pseudogene TRBV3-2) with TRBJ2-1; possible D gene TRBD2, 5 bases. The V end was cut by 3 bases, the J end by 11 bases, with 11 bases between. The CDR3 totals 12 residues. Germline V gives CDR1 LGHDT, CDR2 YNNKEL (reference sequence).